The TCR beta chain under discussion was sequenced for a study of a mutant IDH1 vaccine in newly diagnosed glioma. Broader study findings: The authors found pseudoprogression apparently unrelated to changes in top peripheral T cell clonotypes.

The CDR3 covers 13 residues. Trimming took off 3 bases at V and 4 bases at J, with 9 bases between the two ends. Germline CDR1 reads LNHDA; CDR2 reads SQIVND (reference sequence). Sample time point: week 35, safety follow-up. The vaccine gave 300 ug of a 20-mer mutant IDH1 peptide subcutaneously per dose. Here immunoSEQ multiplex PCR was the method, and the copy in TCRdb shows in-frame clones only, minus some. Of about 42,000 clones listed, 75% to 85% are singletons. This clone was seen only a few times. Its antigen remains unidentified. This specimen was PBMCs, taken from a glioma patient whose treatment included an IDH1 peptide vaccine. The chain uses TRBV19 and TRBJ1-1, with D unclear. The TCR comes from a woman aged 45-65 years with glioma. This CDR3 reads CASSIYDTTEAFF. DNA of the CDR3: TGTGCCAGTAGTATCTATGACACCACTGAAGCTTTCTTT.